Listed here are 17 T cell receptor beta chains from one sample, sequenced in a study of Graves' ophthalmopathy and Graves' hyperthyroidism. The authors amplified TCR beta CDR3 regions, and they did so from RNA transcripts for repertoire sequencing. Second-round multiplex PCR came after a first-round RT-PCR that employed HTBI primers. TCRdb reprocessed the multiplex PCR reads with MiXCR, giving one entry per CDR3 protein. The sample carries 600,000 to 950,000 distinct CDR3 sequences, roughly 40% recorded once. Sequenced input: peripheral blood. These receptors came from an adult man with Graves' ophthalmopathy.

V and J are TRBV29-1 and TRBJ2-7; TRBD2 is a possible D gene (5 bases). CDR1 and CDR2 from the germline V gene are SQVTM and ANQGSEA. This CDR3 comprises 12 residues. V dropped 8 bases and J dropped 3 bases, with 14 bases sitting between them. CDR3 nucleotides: TGCAGCTCACCACCAGGACTCTACGAGCAGTACTTC. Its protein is CSSPPGLYEQYF.

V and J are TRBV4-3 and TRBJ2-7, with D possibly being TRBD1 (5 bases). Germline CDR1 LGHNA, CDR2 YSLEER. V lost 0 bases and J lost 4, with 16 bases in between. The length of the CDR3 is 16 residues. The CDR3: CASSQEVQGKPYEQYF. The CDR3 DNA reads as TGCGCCAGCAGCCAAGAGGTTCAGGGTAAACCATACGAGCAGTACTTC.

The CDR3 sequence is CASSREQETQYF. CDR3 DNA sequence: TGTGCCAGCAGCCGGGAGCAAGAGACCCAGTACTTC. The rearrangement uses TRBV14 and TRBJ2-5; D is possibly TRBD2 (5 bases). V was trimmed by 4 bases and J by 2 bases, leaving 5 bases between them. CDR3 length: 12 amino acids. Per germline, CDR1 SGHDN and CDR2 FVKESK.

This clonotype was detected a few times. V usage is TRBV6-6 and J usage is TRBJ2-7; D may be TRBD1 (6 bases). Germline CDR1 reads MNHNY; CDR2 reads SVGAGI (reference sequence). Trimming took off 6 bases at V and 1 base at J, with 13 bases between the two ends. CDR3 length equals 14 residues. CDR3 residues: CASRWDTVSYEQYF. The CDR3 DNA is TGTGCCAGCAGATGGGACACAGTTTCCTACGAGCAGTACTTC.

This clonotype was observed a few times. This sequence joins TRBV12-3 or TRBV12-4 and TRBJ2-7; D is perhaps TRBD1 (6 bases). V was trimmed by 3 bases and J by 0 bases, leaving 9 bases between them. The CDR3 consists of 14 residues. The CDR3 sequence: CASSFAGASYEQYF. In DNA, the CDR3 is TGTGCCAGCAGTTTTGCAGGGGCCTCCTACGAGCAGTACTTC.

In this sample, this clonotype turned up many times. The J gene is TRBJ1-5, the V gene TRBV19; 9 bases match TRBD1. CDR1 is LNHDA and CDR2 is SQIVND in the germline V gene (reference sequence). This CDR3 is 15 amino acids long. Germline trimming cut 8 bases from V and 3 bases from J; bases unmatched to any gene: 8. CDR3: CASGGGDRVNQPQHF. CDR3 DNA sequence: TGTGCCAGTGGAGGAGGGGACAGGGTCAATCAGCCCCAGCATTTT.

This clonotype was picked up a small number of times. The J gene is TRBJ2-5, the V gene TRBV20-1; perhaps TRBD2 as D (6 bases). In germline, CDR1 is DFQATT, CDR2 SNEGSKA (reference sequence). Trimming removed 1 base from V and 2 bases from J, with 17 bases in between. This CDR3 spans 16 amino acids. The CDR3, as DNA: TGCAGTGCTAGAGCTACTAGCATCGGAACACAAGAGACCCAGTACTTC. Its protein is CSARATSIGTQETQYF.

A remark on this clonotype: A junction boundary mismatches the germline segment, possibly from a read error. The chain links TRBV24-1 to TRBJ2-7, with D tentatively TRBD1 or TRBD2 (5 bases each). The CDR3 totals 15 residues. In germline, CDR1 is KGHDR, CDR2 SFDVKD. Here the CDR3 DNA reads TGTGCCAGCAGTTCAGGCCTGGGGGTCTCCTACGAGCAGTACTTC. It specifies CASSSGLGVSYEQYF.

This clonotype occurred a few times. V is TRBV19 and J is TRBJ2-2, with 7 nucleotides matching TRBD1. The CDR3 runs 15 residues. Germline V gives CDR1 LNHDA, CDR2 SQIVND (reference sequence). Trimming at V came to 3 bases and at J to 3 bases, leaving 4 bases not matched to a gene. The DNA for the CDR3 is TGTGCCAGTAGTATCGGCAGGGGGTACACCGGGGAGCTGTTTTTT. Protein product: CASSIGRGYTGELFF. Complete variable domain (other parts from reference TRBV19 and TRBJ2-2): DGGITQSPKYLFRKEGQNVTLSCEQNLNHDAMYWYRQDPGQGLRLIYYSQIVNDFQKGDIAEGYSVSREKKESFPLTVTSAQKNPTAFYLCASSIGRGYTGELFFGEGSRLTVL.

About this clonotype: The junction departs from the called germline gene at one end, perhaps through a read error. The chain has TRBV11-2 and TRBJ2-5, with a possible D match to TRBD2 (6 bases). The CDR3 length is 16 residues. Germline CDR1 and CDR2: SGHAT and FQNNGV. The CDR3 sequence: CASSQERAYGGEAQYF. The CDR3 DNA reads TGTGCCAGCAGCCAAGAGCGGGCGTATGGGGGAGAGGCCCAGTACTTC.

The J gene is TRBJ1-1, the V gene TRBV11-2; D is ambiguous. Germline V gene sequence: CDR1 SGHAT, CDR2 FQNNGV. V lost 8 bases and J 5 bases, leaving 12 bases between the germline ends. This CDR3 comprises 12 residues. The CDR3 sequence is CASSFDWTEAFF. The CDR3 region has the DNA TGTGCCAGCTCCTTCGACTGGACTGAAGCTTTCTTT.

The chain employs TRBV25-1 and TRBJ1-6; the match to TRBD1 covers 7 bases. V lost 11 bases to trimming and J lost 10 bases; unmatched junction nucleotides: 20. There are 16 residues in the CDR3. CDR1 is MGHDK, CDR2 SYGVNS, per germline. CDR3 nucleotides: TGTGCCTGGGACAGCGGAACAGGGACGGGCGAATCACCCCTCCACTTT. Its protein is CAWDSGTGTGESPLHF.

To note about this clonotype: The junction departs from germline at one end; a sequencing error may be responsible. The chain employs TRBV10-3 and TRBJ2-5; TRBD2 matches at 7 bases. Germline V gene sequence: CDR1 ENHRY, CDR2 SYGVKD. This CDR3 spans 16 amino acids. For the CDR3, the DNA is TGTGCCAGCAGTTACTATAGCGGGTTGCGGCAAGAGACCCAGTACTTC. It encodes CASSYYSGLRQETQYF.

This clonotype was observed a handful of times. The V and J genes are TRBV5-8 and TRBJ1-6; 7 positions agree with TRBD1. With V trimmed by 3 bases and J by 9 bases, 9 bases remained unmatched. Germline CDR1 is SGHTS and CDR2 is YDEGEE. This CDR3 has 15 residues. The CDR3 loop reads CASSSSGTDPSPLHF. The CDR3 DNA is TGTGCCAGCAGCTCTTCCGGGACAGACCCTTCACCCCTCCACTTT. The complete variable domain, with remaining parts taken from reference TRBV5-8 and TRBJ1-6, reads EAGVTQSPTHLIKTRGQQATLRCSPISGHTSVYWYQQALGLGLQFLLWYDEGEERNRGNFPPRFSGRQFPNYSSELNVNALELEDSALYLCASSSSGTDPSPLHFGNGTRLTVT.

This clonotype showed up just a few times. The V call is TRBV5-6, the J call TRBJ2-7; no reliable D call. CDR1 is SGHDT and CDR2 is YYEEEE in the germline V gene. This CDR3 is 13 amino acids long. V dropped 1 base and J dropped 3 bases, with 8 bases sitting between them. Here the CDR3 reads CASSLSHFYEQYF. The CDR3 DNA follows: TGTGCCAGCAGCTTGTCCCACTTCTACGAGCAGTACTTC.

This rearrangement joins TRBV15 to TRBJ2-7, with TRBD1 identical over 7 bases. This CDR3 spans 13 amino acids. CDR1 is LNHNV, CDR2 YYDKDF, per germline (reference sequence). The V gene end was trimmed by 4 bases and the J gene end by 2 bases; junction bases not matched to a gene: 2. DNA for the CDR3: TGTGCCACCAGCACGGACAGGCCCTACGAGCAGTACTTC. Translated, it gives CATSTDRPYEQYF. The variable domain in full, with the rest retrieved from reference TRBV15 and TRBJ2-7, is DAMVIQNPRYQVTQFGKPVTLSCSQTLNHNVMYWYQQKSSQAPKLLFHYYDKDFNNEADTPDNFQSRRPNTSFCFLDIRSPGLGDTAMYLCATSTDRPYEQYFGPGTRLTVT.

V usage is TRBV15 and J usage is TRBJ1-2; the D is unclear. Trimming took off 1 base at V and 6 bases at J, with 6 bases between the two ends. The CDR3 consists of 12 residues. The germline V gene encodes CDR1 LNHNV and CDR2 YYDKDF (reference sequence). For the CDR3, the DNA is TGTGCCACCAGCAGAGGAGAGGATGGCTACACCTTC. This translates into CATSRGEDGYTF.